This T cell receptor beta chain emerged from a study of cytomegalovirus exposure and HLA in healthy donors (dated by TCRdb to about 2017). For context, the study as a whole: An earlier analysis of a few hundred of the donors reported 276 Gb of sequence data and about 120 million unique TCR beta sequences obtained from about 170 million T cells. The study was designed to test whether signatures of past pathogen exposure could be identified by cataloging public T cell receptors. Genome-wide SNP genotypes for about three fifths of the roughly 670 donors were used in a later genetic analysis, which treated that subset as a discovery cohort. Typing coverage varied by locus: roughly 629-630 donors for A, B, C, DRB1 and DQB1; 500 to 550 for DQA1; 606 for DPA1; approximately 470 for DPB1. Donor age, sex, ethnicity and CMV serostatus were compiled together with the repertoire data. The later analysis used no new phenotypic data to find candidate immune exposures, relying instead on TCR beta sequences and their occurrence across donors. Every repertoire in the discovery cohort had been generated on one and the same sequencing platform. A separate validation cohort of 90 to 150 different subjects was used in addition to the roughly 670-subject first cohort. Roughly 300 gigabases of sequencing data and some 85 million unique TCR sequences were included in an early release covering 550 to 800 HLA-typed donors. HLA typing included class I and class II loci at four-digit resolution. The T cell repertoires of several hundred subjects were profiled by immunosequencing and related to cytomegalovirus serostatus. Among roughly 370 genotyped donors of the cohort, an average of roughly 240,000 unique TCR beta nucleotide sequences were sequenced per donor, 15% to 20% of them non-productive. Of the roughly 410 genotyped donors, approximately 80% were placed in the genetic ancestry cluster associated with self-reported Caucasian donors. In a later analysis, previously published TCR beta repertoires from 550 to 700 donors were re-analyzed and high-resolution HLA genotyping was added so that TCR occurrence patterns could be studied. To predict cytomegalovirus infection status, the study combined high-throughput TCR immunosequencing, statistical association of individual TCRs with disease status, and machine learning. Five DR-DQ haplotypes were handled as single units for association and clustering because linkage in the cohort was strong. An earlier analysis of about 600 of the donors used high-throughput TCR beta sequencing to judge whether each TCR beta V gene segment behaved as functional or pseudogenic. Broad study findings and their caveats: HLA typing was unavailable for some donors at each locus, so association tests used only the typed subset. Compared with the approximately 720-donor mean, donors in an Asian-associated ancestry cluster had fewer N-insertions in productive TCRs, according to a later genetic analysis. In both the original and validation cohorts, the classifier was reported to diagnose cytomegalovirus status with high specificity and sensitivity. In an earlier analysis of approximately 590 of the donors, most TCR beta V segments appeared in productive rearrangements about 87% or about 30% of the time, broadly matching IMGT annotations. Strong co-occurrence of HLA alleles, especially DR and DQ, made assigning TCR associations to individual alleles difficult. A cluster of highly shared sequence variants was judged likely to represent a technical artifact of the sequencing pipeline. According to a later analysis, TCR association rates differed among HLA loci, with DRB1 alleles showing the most associated TCRs and HLA-C alleles showing the fewest. The study listed around 160 TCR beta chains as associated with cytomegalovirus. Immune exposure information for the cohort was limited to CMV serostatus. The authors suggested that the approach could potentially be generalized to other disease states and immunological phenotypes. An association between a missense DCLRE1C variant and V-gene and J-gene trimming of TCR beta chains was found in a later genetic analysis and replicated in an independent cohort. Sequencing depth was assumed to be roughly uniform across donors in the presence/absence analyses, though that assumption may not hold. Because counts were too low, 15 or so rarely observed V segments, including chromosome 9 orphons, were excluded from the earlier analysis of about 500 of the donors. In vitro tests confirmed that a few of the cytomegalovirus-associated TCR beta chains recognize cytomegalovirus antigens. The cohort was sequenced for TCR beta chains only, and without alpha or paired-chain data the features that could be detected were limited. Some IMGT-functional V segments, including TRBV6-2 and TRBV6-3, could not be told apart with the 87-base-pair reads, so those segments were excluded. Most TCR sequences were seen in very few donors, while some public TCRs were found in many individuals. A later analysis associated 15,000 to 20,000 TCR beta sequences with specific HLA alleles at a false discovery rate of 0.05. Linkage disequilibrium might explain the correlated functional status among segregating V segments, but an unknown experimental factor could not be excluded. A further reported finding was that TCR beta sequences accurately predicted the HLA-A and HLA-B alleles for most subjects in the first cohort. A later analysis found that HLA-associated TCR beta chains were more clonally expanded and had lower generation probabilities than equally common non-associated chains. According to a later analysis, most CMV-associated TCR beta chains appeared to be HLA-restricted, and the HLA associations seemed to be driven largely by CMV exposure. In a later analysis, several top co-occurrence clusters were reported to appear linked to parvovirus B19, influenza, CMV and Epstein-Barr virus.

The library came from the immunoSEQ multiplex PCR assay. For the multiplex PCR, a mixture combining 60 forward primers for TCR Vbeta segments and 13 reverse primers for TCR Jbeta segments was used. Amplification of the CDR3 region of rearranged TCR beta genes was performed with a multiplex PCR assay on genomic DNA. The amplified TCR beta libraries were sequenced on the Illumina HiSeq System as 87-base-pair reads. As for the authors' bioinformatics: In a later analysis, tens of millions of unique TCR beta chains were counted across the approximately 640 repertoires, and around 10 million of these chains were shared by at least two donors. Raw reads were error-corrected and collapsed into unique sequences with a nearest-neighbor algorithm that merged closely related sequences to remove PCR and sequencing errors. CDR3 sequences were aligned to IMGT reference sequences to assign V, D and J gene segments. For a sequence to be retained, a match of at least six nucleotides was required to both a V gene segment and a J gene segment. Rearrangements were called productive when the CDR3 lacked stop codons and stayed in frame with V and J; all others were non-productive. CDR3 was defined according to IMGT convention as the region running from the second conserved V-encoded cysteine to the conserved J-encoded phenylalanine. Sequences without an unambiguous match to a single V gene segment were excluded from the earlier analysis of over 500 of the donors. An earlier analysis of a few hundred of the donors called V segments functional above 56.7% productive rearrangements and segregating when the between-donor standard deviation exceeded 5%. To diagnose cytomegalovirus status from the catalog of TCR beta chain sequences, a statistical classification framework was built. V and J gene assignment, in a later analysis, came from comparing TCR nucleotide sequences with IMGT/GENE-DB human TR gene sequences. Using the TCRdist pipeline, a later analysis assigned CDR3 sequences along with most-parsimonious VDJ recombination scenarios. In a later analysis, every TCR beta chain was defined by the combination of its CDR3 amino acid sequence and its V-gene family, and reads without a unique V-gene family were dropped. A later analysis removed 592 highly shared, low-generation-probability nucleotide sequences to deal with suspected cross-contamination and a sequencing artifact. A later analysis calculated a clonal expansion index for each public chain from normalized within-repertoire ranks of inferred template counts. In a later analysis, generation probabilities were computed using a VDJ recombination model fitted to out-of-frame rearrangements, and the results were checked against IGoR. A later analysis scored TCR-TCR, TCR-HLA and TCR-CMV co-occurrence with hypergeometric tests, applying a repertoire-size bias correction to TCR pairs. To estimate false discovery rates, a later analysis permuted the HLA or CMV assignments 20 times. In a later analysis, co-occurring TCRs were grouped using DBSCAN, and TCRdist sequence similarity was added for clustering within HLA-allele-positive subsets. Repertoires with fewer than 30,000 or more than 120,000 public chains, plus five repertoires with anomalous nucleotide sharing, were excluded from co-occurrence clustering. The clones in this table, taken by TCRdb from immuneACCESS, are in-frame only. Not every clone is retained; where verified, under half of the shortfall comes from an unresolved V gene, and the cause of the rest is unknown. Clone size and V and J calls were adopted from that table, with D and trimming inferred from the DNA. This sample lists about 100,000 clones; roughly 80% were detected once. Jointly, the top ten make up roughly 9.6% of the sample.

A word on this clone: What this receptor recognizes is not known. No qualities accompany the bases; no much larger clone lies one base away.

The CDR3 starts with the cysteine, ends with the phenylalanine, and has 17 residues. Left in the record is the CDR3 DNA by itself, 51 bases read in frame from the first base. The cohort consisted of more than 650 healthy bone marrow donors. Cohort members were all nominally healthy when sampled, although unrecorded immune exposures were likely present. The donor tested CMV seropositive, placing the donor among the 289 seropositive members of the cohort. A peripheral blood sample was provided by each donor, and peripheral blood mononuclear cells were used for TCR beta sequencing. Genomic DNA was extracted from the blood cell samples with the Qiagen DNeasy Blood Extraction Kit.

Input material: PBMCs. In this chain, TRBV1 is recombined with TRBJ2-2; TRBD2, the table's D call, was not compared with the DNA. TRBV1 is recorded as a pseudogene. The origin of this receptor is a male donor in good health and CMV-seropositive. The CDR3 in this case is CTSSHRSSGTNTGELFF. In nucleotides, the sequence is TGCACCAGCAGCCATAGATCTAGCGGGACGAACACCGGGGAGCTGTTTTTT.